The clone carrying this T cell receptor (beta chain) was observed a few times. Germline V lookup: CDR1 MNHEY, CDR2 SVGAGI. CDR3 length equals 17 residues. Trimming removed 4 bases from V and 0 bases from J, with 17 bases in between. TCRdb recomputed calls from the RT-PCR reads with MiXCR, one row per CDR3 protein. The sample records about 680,000 distinct CDR3 sequences, 14% being singletons. This rearrangement joins TRBV6-5 to TRBJ2-3, with D possibly being TRBD1 (9 bases). Sequenced input: memory CD4+ T cells from blood. The receptor's source is a female donor in good health, serving as a healthy control. CDR3 DNA sequence: TGTGCCAGCAGTTCTCGGGGGGGGACAGGGAGCACAGATACGCAGTATTTT. Translating gives CASSSRGGTGSTDTQYF.